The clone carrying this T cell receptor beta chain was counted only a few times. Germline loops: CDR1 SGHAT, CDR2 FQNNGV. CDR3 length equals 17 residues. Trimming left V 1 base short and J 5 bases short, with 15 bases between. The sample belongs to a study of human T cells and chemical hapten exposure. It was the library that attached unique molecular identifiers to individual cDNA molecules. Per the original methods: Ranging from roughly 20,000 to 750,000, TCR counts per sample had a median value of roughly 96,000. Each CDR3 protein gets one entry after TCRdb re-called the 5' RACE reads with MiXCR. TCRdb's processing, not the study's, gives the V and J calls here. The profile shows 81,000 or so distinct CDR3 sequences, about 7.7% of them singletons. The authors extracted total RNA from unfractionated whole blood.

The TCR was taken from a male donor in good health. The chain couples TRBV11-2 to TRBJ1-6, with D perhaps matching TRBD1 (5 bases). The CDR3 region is CASSLGPPGADNSPLHF. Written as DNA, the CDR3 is TGTGCCAGCAGCTTAGGGCCCCCCGGGGCCGATAATTCACCCCTCCACTTT.